This entry describes one T cell receptor beta chain. The data originate from a study of T cell responses to AZD1222 COVID-19 vaccine. This table comes from immunoSEQ multiplex PCR, and its TCRdb copy is limited to in-frame clones, with some not included. The sample has over 85,000 clones; around 90% are singletons. CDR1 is LNHDA and CDR2 is SQIVND in the germline V gene (reference sequence). Trimming removed 2 bases from V and 6 bases from J, with 5 bases in between. The CDR3 loop spans 12 amino acids. The material was peripheral blood, obtained on day 0 of AZD1222 vaccination. This sequence originates from an adult in good health. V usage is TRBV19 and J usage is TRBJ1-5, with no clear D. CDR3 bases: TGTGCCAGTAGTATATCGGTTCAGCCCCAGCATTTT. As protein: CASSISVQPQHF.